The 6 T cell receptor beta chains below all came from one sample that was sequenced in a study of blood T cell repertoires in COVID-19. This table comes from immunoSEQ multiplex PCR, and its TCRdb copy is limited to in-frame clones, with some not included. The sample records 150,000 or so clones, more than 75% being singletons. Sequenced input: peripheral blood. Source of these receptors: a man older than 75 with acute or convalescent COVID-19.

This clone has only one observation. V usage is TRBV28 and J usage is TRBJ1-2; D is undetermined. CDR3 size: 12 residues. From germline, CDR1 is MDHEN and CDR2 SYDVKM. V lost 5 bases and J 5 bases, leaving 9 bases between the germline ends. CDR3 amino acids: CASSTSRYGYTF. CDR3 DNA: TGTGCCAGCAGTACCTCTAGGTATGGCTACACCTTC.

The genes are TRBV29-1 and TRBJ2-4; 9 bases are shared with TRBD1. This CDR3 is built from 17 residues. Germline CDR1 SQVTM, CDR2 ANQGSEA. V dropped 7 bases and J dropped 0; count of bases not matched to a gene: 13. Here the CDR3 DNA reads TGCAGCGCTGCACAGGGGGCACGCTATCTAGCCAAAAACATTCAGTACTTC. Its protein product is CSAAQGARYLAKNIQYF.

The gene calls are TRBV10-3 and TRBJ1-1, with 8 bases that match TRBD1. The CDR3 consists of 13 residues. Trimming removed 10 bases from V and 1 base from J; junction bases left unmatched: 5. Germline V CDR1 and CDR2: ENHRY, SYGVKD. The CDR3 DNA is TGTGCCACTAGTCAGGGGGCGAACACTGAAGCTTTCTTT. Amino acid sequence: CATSQGANTEAFF.

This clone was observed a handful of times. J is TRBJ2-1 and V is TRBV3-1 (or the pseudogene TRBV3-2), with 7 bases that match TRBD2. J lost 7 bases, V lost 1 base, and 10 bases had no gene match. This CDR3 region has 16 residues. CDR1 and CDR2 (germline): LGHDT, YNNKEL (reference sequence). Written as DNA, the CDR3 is TGTGCCAGCAGCCAAGTTGCCGGGAGGTACACTAATGAGCAGTTCTTC. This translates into CASSQVAGRYTNEQFF.

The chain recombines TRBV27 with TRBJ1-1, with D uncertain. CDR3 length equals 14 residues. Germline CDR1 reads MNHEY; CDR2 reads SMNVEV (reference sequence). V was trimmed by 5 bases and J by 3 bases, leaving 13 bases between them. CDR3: CASSPRWPYTEAFF. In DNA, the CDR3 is TGTGCCAGCAGTCCTCGCTGGCCCTACACTGAAGCTTTCTTT.

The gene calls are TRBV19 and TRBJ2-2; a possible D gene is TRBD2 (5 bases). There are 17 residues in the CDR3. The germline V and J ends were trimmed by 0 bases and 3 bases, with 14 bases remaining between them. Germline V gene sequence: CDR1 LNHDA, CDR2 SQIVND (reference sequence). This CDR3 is CASSIDKSMRDTGELFF. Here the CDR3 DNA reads TGTGCCAGTAGTATAGATAAAAGCATGAGGGACACCGGGGAGCTGTTTTTT. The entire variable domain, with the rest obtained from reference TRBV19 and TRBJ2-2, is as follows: DGGITQSPKYLFRKEGQNVTLSCEQNLNHDAMYWYRQDPGQGLRLIYYSQIVNDFQKGDIAEGYSVSREKKESFPLTVTSAQKNPTAFYLCASSIDKSMRDTGELFFGEGSRLTVL.